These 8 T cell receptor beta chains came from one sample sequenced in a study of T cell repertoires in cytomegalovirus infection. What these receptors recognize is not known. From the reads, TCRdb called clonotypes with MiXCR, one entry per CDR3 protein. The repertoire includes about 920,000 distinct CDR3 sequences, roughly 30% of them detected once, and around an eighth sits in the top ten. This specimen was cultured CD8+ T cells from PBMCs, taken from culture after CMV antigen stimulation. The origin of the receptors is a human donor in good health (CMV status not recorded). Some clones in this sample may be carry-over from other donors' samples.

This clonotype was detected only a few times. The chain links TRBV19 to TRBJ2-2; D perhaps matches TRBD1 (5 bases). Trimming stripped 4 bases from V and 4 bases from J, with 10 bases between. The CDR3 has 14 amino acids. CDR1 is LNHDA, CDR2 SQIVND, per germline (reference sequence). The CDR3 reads CASSRGAGTGELFF. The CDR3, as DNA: TGTGCCAGTAGTAGGGGCGCCGGCACCGGGGAGCTGTTTTTT.

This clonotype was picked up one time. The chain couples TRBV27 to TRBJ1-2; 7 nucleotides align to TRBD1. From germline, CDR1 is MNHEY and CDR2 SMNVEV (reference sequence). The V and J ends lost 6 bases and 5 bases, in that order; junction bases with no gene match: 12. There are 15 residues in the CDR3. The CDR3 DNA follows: TGTGCCAGCAGCCTAGCAGGGGGAACATTTTATGGCTACACCTTC. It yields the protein CASSLAGGTFYGYTF.

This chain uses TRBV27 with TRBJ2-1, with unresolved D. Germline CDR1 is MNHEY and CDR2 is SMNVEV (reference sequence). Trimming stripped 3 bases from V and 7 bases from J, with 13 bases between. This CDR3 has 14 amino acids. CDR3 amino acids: CASSLSTNRNEQFF. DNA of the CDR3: TGTGCCAGCAGTTTGAGCACGAACAGAAATGAGCAGTTCTTC.

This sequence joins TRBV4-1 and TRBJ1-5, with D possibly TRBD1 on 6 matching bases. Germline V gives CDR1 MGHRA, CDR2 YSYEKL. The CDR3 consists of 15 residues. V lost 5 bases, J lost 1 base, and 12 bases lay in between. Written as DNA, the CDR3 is TGCGCCAGCAGCGCGGACAGTCGGAGCAATCAGCCCCAGCATTTT. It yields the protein CASSADSRSNQPQHF.

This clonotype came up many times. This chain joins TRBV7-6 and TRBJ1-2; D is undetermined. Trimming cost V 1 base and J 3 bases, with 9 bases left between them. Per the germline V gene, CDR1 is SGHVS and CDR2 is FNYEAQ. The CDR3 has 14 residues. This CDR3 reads CASSLGEEDYGYTF. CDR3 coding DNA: TGTGCCAGCAGCTTAGGGGAAGAGGACTATGGCTACACCTTC. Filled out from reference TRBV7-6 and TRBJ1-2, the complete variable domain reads GAGVSQSPRYKVTKRGQDVALRCDPISGHVSLYWYRQALGQGPEFLTYFNYEAQQDKSGLPNDRFSAERPEGSISTLTIQRTEQRDSAMYRCASSLGEEDYGYTFGSGTRLTVV.

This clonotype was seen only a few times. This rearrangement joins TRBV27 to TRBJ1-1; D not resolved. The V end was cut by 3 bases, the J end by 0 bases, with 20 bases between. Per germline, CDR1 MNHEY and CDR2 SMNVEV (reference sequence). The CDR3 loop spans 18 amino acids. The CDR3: CASSLVGPEYLLNTEAFF. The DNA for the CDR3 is TGTGCCAGCAGTTTGGTGGGCCCAGAGTATCTTTTGAACACTGAAGCTTTCTTT.

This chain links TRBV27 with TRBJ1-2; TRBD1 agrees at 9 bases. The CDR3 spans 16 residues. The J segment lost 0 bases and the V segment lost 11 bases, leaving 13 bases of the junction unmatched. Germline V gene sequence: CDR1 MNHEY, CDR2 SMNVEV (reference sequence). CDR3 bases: TGTGCCTGCAACCCGGGACAGGGACCTACTAACTATGGCTACACCTTC. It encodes CACNPGQGPTNYGYTF.

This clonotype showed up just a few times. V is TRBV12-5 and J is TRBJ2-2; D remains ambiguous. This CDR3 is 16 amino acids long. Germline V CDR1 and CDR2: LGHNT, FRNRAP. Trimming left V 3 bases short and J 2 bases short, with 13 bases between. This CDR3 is CASGFVIPENTGELFF. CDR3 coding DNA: TGTGCTAGTGGTTTTGTGATCCCCGAAAACACCGGGGAGCTGTTTTTT.